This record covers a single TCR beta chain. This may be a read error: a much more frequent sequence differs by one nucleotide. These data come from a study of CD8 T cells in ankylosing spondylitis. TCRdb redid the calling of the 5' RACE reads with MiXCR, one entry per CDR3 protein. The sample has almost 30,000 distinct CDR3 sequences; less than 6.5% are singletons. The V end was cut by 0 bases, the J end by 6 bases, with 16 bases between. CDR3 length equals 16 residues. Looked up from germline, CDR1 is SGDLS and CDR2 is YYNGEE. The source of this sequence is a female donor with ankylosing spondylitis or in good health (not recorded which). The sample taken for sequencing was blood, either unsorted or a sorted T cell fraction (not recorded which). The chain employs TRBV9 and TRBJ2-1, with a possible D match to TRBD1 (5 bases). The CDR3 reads CASSVEGLGPFNEQFF. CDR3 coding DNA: TGTGCCAGCAGCGTAGAGGGGCTAGGTCCCTTCAATGAGCAGTTCTTC.